Each of the 16 T cell receptor beta chains below was sequenced from the same sample in a study of cytomegalovirus exposure and HLA in healthy donors. The PCR was carried out with 60 Vbeta primers and 13 Jbeta primers. Generated by immunoSEQ multiplex PCR, the TCRdb table keeps only in-frame clones and is missing some. The data hold some 150,000 clones, with about four fifths observed a single time. The specimen was PBMCs. The receptors shown here come from a woman aged 45-65 years in good health and CMV-seronegative.

The chain recombines TRBV11-2 with TRBJ2-7; 9 nucleotides line up with TRBD2. The CDR3 runs to 14 residues. In germline, CDR1 is SGHAT, CDR2 FQNNGV. V lost 1 base to trimming and J lost 5 bases; unmatched junction nucleotides: 3. The CDR3 region is CASSLGGRENEQYF. CDR3 nucleotide sequence: TGTGCCAGCAGCTTAGGCGGGAGGGAAAACGAGCAGTACTTC.

This rearrangement joins TRBV6-5 to TRBJ2-3; 7 nucleotides match TRBD1. This CDR3 comprises 15 residues. The junction had 10 bases not matched to a gene; V was cut back by 6 bases and J by 4 bases. From germline, CDR1 is MNHEY and CDR2 SVGAGI. CDR3 amino acids: CASRRQGGGPDTQYF. Here the CDR3 DNA reads TGTGCCAGCAGACGACAGGGTGGGGGCCCAGATACGCAGTATTTT.

The chain is built from TRBV2 and TRBJ2-3, with D possibly matching TRBD2 (5 bases). The germline V gene has CDR1 SNHLY and CDR2 FYNNEI. The CDR3 contains 13 residues. Trimming took 5 bases from V and 6 from J, leaving 12 bases between them. The CDR3 region is CASSWTGADTQYF. The CDR3 DNA reads TGTGCCAGCAGTTGGACTGGAGCGGATACGCAGTATTTT.

This clone was counted a few times. The chain has TRBV7-2 and TRBJ2-1; 7 nucleotides align to TRBD2. The length of the CDR3 is 16 residues. With 5 bases clipped from V and 0 bases from J, the junction kept 7 bases outside the gene matches. Germline V CDR1 and CDR2: SGHTA, FQGNSA. CDR3 residues: CASSRGTGGSYNEQFF. The CDR3 DNA is TGTGCCAGCAGCCGAGGGACGGGAGGCTCCTACAATGAGCAGTTCTTC.

The V call is TRBV2, the J call TRBJ2-2; 7 nucleotides line up with TRBD1. V dropped 8 bases and J dropped 4; count of bases not matched to a gene: 7. Germline V gene sequence: CDR1 SNHLY, CDR2 FYNNEI. The CDR3 has 14 amino acids. CDR3 in DNA: TGTGCCAGCTGCCGGGACAGCAGCACCGGGGAGCTGTTTTTT. It translates to CASCRDSSTGELFF.

The gene calls are TRBV9 and TRBJ1-2; D possibly corresponds to TRBD1 (5 bases). The CDR3 runs to 13 residues. CDR1 is SGDLS and CDR2 is YYNGEE in the germline V gene. V lost 4 bases and J lost 4, with 11 bases in between. CDR3 region: CASSPDRLYGYTF. The CDR3 DNA follows: TGTGCCAGCAGCCCTGACAGACTCTATGGCTACACCTTC.

The rearrangement joins TRBV2 to TRBJ1-5, with a tentative D call TRBD1 (6 bases). V gave up 3 bases and J gave up 4 bases, with 7 bases separating them. This CDR3 contains 13 residues. Germline V lookup: CDR1 SNHLY, CDR2 FYNNEI. CDR3 sequence: CASSETGNQPQHF. CDR3 nucleotide sequence: TGTGCCAGCAGTGAGACAGGTAATCAGCCCCAGCATTTT.

This clone was seen only a few times. The rearrangement uses TRBV4-3 and TRBJ2-2, with 7 bases matching TRBD1. Germline V gene lookup returns CDR1 LGHNA and CDR2 YSLEER. This CDR3 region has 15 residues. The ends lost 5 bases at V and 2 bases at J; junction bases unmatched: 5. CDR3 nucleotide sequence: TGCGCCAGCAGCACCGGGACAGTAAACACCGGGGAGCTGTTTTTT. The encoded protein is CASSTGTVNTGELFF.

The CDR3 bases are TGCGCCAGCAGCCATAAGATCCAGGGCCCGTTCTTC. Amino acid sequence: CASSHKIQGPFF. This chain joins TRBV4-3 and TRBJ2-1; a possible D gene is TRBD1 (5 bases). The CDR3 runs to 12 residues. Trimming left V 3 bases short and J 15 bases short, with 15 bases between. In germline, CDR1 is LGHNA, CDR2 YSLEER.

V is TRBV4-2 and J is TRBJ2-1, with TRBD1 matching 8 bases. CDR1 LGHNA and CDR2 YNFKEQ come from the germline V gene. There are 16 residues in the CDR3. Trimming cost V 0 bases and J 8 bases; bases outside gene matches: 9. The CDR3 nucleotides are TGTGCCAGCAGCCAAGAAAGGACAGGGAATAGCTATGAGCAGTTCTTC. This translates into CASSQERTGNSYEQFF.

About this clone: Other DNA variants within this sample encode the same CDR3. This rearrangement joins TRBV14 to TRBJ2-6, with TRBD1 matching over 8 bases. The CDR3 extends over 14 amino acids. The junction had 2 bases not matched to a gene; V was cut back by 3 bases and J by 7 bases. The V gene's germline CDR1 is SGHDN and CDR2 FVKESK. The CDR3 is CASSHDRGANVLTF. The CDR3 DNA follows: TGTGCCAGCAGCCATGACAGGGGAGCCAACGTCCTGACTTTC.

V usage is TRBV5-6 and J usage is TRBJ1-2, with 12 bases that match TRBD1. The V and J ends lost 5 bases and 6 bases, in that order; junction bases with no gene match: 8. The CDR3 runs to 15 residues. Germline CDR1 is SGHDT and CDR2 is YYEEEE. The CDR3 reads CASSYAGTGGDGYTF. In DNA, the CDR3 is TGTGCCAGCAGTTACGCCGGGACAGGGGGCGATGGCTACACCTTC.

Turning to this clone: A junction end diverges from the germline sequence, so it may reflect a read error. The CDR3 DNA sequence: TGCGCCAGCAGCTTTGGAGCGGGAGAATCCTCCGAGCAGTACTTC. Translation: CASSFGAGESSEQYF. This chain links TRBV5-1 with TRBJ2-7, with TRBD2 matching over 8 bases. CDR3 length: 15 amino acids. CDR1 is SGHRS, CDR2 YFSETQ, per germline.

The chain has TRBV6-5 and TRBJ1-2, with D perhaps matching TRBD1 (5 bases). This CDR3 contains 14 residues. The germline V and J ends were trimmed by 2 bases and 8 bases, with 15 bases remaining between them. CDR1 MNHEY and CDR2 SVGAGI come from the germline V gene. CDR3 sequence: CASSYRDSVVGYTF. The CDR3 nucleotides are TGTGCCAGCAGTTACAGGGACTCTGTGGTAGGCTACACCTTC.

The V and J genes are TRBV9 and TRBJ2-1, with 8 bases fitting TRBD1. The CDR3 consists of 16 residues. V was pared by 0 bases and J by 2 bases, with 4 bases of the junction left unmatched. Germline V gene sequence: CDR1 SGDLS, CDR2 YYNGEE. The CDR3 DNA sequence: TGTGCCAGCAGCGTAGGGACAGGGAAGGCCTACAATGAGCAGTTCTTC. Translated, it gives CASSVGTGKAYNEQFF.

This clone was counted only a few times. The chain is built from TRBV15 and TRBJ1-4, with D possibly matching TRBD1 (6 bases). The V gene lost 2 bases and the J gene lost 3 bases, with 13 bases spanning the gap. Germline loops: CDR1 LNHNV, CDR2 YYDKDF (reference sequence). The CDR3 runs 16 residues. Written as DNA, the CDR3 is TGTGCCACCAGCAGAAAGAGGGAGGGGGCTAATGAAAAACTGTTTTTT. The encoded protein is CATSRKREGANEKLFF.